Each of the 29 T cell receptor beta chains below was sequenced from the same sample in a study of cytomegalovirus exposure and HLA in healthy donors. The study ran its PCR with 60 Vbeta and 13 Jbeta primers. Measured with immunoSEQ multiplex PCR; TCRdb has only the in-frame clones, and not every one. The sample holds over 100,000 clones, roughly four fifths seen once. Sequenced: PBMCs. These receptors all come from a woman aged 50 to 60 in good health and CMV-seropositive.

In this sample, this clone turned up a few times. The chain couples TRBV15 to TRBJ1-5; D uncertain. Germline V gives CDR1 LNHNV, CDR2 YYDKDF (reference sequence). The CDR3 loop spans 13 amino acids. Deletions cut 1 base from V and 9 bases from J, with 10 bases between. CDR3 region: CATSRARGGPQHF. CDR3 nucleotide sequence: TGTGCCACCAGCAGAGCCCGTGGCGGGCCCCAGCATTTT.

CDR3 DNA: TGCGCCAGCAGCACCACAGGCAATGAGCAGTTCTTC. This encodes CASSTTGNEQFF. The chain joins TRBV5-1 to TRBJ2-1, with D possibly TRBD1 on 5 matching bases. The length of the CDR3 is 12 residues. Germline V lookup: CDR1 SGHRS, CDR2 YFSETQ. The V end lost 4 bases, the J end lost 6 bases, and 8 bases lay between the germline ends.

A few counts support this clone. The chain links TRBV19 to TRBJ2-4; D perhaps matches TRBD1 (6 bases). Trimming took off 4 bases at V and 6 bases at J, with 10 bases between the two ends. The CDR3 has 13 residues. Germline V lookup: CDR1 LNHDA, CDR2 SQIVND (reference sequence). The CDR3 sequence: CASSTLRGNIQYF. The DNA of the CDR3 is TGTGCCAGTAGTACCCTCAGGGGAAACATTCAGTACTTC.

The V gene is TRBV6-1, the J gene TRBJ1-2; the D gene is possibly TRBD1 (5 bases). Per the germline V gene, CDR1 is MNHNS and CDR2 is SASEGT. The CDR3 loop spans 15 amino acids. Trimming took 6 bases from V and 1 from J, leaving 15 bases between them. DNA of the CDR3: TGTGCCAGCAGGTCCCAGGGTAGTGGTAACTATGGCTACACCTTC. Amino acid sequence: CASRSQGSGNYGYTF.

V is TRBV7-2 and J is TRBJ1-6; D is perhaps TRBD1 (5 bases). The length of the CDR3 is 12 residues. V dropped 5 bases and J dropped 10 bases, with 9 bases sitting between them. Germline V CDR1 and CDR2: SGHTA, FQGNSA. CDR3: CASSQGRSPLHF. The CDR3 DNA reads TGTGCCAGCAGCCAGGGAAGATCACCCCTCCACTTT.

This chain links TRBV6-1 with TRBJ1-2; 10 bases line up with TRBD1. The junction had 7 bases not matched to a gene; V was cut back by 2 bases and J by 4 bases. There are 16 residues in the CDR3. Germline V gene data show CDR1 as MNHNS and CDR2 as SASEGT. The CDR3 DNA reads as TGTGCCAGCAGTGAATTCGGGACAGGGGAGTCCTATGGCTACACCTTC. This translates into CASSEFGTGESYGYTF.

The chain uses TRBV25-1 and TRBJ2-1; the match to TRBD1 covers 9 bases. CDR3 length: 15 residues. Trimming took 7 bases from V and 4 from J; bases not matched to a gene: 8. Germline V gene lookup returns CDR1 MGHDK and CDR2 SYGVNS. Written as DNA, the CDR3 is TGTGCCAGCACTATTACAGGGGGCGGATACAATGAGCAGTTCTTC. Translation: CASTITGGGYNEQFF.

The rearrangement joins TRBV5-5 to TRBJ2-5; 7 nucleotides match TRBD1. Matching the DNA end better, TRBJ2-7 makes the J call doubtful. The germline V gene has CDR1 SGHKS and CDR2 YYEKEE (reference sequence). The CDR3 is 14 amino acids. In nucleotides, the CDR3 is TGTGCCAGCAGCTGGACGGGACAGCCCTACGAGCAGTACTTC. Protein sequence: CASSWTGQPYEQYF.

The chain joins TRBV27 to TRBJ1-1, with TRBD1 matching 9 bases. CDR1 is MNHEY and CDR2 is SMNVEV in the germline V gene (reference sequence). CDR3 size: 14 residues. J was trimmed by 4 bases and V by 6 bases; bases with no gene match: 6. The CDR3 bases are TGTGCCAGCAGCCCTACGACAGGGGGCACTGAAGCTTTCTTT. It translates to CASSPTTGGTEAFF.

The chain couples TRBV11-3 to TRBJ2-1, with no clear D. Trimming removed 1 base from V and 0 bases from J, with 7 bases in between. The CDR3 covers 15 residues. CDR1 is SGHNT and CDR2 is YENEEA in the germline V gene. In DNA form, the CDR3 reads TGTGCCAGCAGCTTAGGGGCGAGCTCCTACAATGAGCAGTTCTTC. It is translated as CASSLGASSYNEQFF.

The chain couples TRBV6-5 to TRBJ1-1; tentative D call: TRBD1 (6 bases). The CDR3 extends over 14 amino acids. CDR1 and CDR2 (germline): MNHEY, SVGAGI. V was cut by 7 bases and J by 1 base, with 13 bases left in between. The CDR3: CASIPDRPNTEAFF. CDR3 nucleotide sequence: TGTGCCAGCATTCCAGACAGGCCGAACACTGAAGCTTTCTTT.

The chain uses TRBV5-4 and TRBJ2-1; D unresolved. Trimming stripped 2 bases from V and 8 bases from J, with 11 bases between. CDR3 length: 13 amino acids. Germline V gene sequence: CDR1 SGHNT, CDR2 YYREEE (reference sequence). In nucleotides, the CDR3 is TGTGCCAGCAGCTTATCTAGTCAGCATGAGCAGTTCTTC. This sequence encodes CASSLSSQHEQFF.

The chain recombines TRBV14 with TRBJ2-2; no definite D call. V was shortened by 0 bases and J by 2 bases, with 4 bases between the two germline ends. Germline V CDR1 and CDR2: SGHDN, FVKESK. The CDR3 sequence is 14 residues long. This CDR3 reads CASSQDLNTGELFF. DNA for the CDR3: TGTGCCAGCAGCCAAGACTTAAACACCGGGGAGCTGTTTTTT. The whole variable domain, filled in from reference TRBV14 and TRBJ2-2, reads EAGVTQFPSHSVIEKGQTVTLRCDPISGHDNLYWYRRVMGKEIKFLLHFVKESKQDESGMPNNRFLAERTGGTYSTLKVQPAELEDSGVYFCASSQDLNTGELFFGEGSRLTVL.

This clone was seen once. The V call is TRBV2, the J call TRBJ2-7; 8 nucleotides line up with TRBD2. Per germline, CDR1 SNHLY and CDR2 FYNNEI. This CDR3 region has 16 residues. V gave up 5 bases and J gave up 2 bases; unmatched junction bases: 11. Here the CDR3 DNA reads TGTGCCAGCAGTTCCCCAGGCGGGGGGAGGACCTACGAGCAGTACTTC. This gives the protein CASSSPGGGRTYEQYF. Full variable domain (rest looked up from reference TRBV2 and TRBJ2-7): EPEVTQTPSHQVTQMGQEVILRCVPISNHLYFYWYRQILGQKVEFLVSFYNNEISEKSEIFDDQFSVERPDGSNFTLKIRSTKLEDSAMYFCASSSPGGGRTYEQYFGPGTRLTVT.

The CDR3 sequence is CASSLSFGQGRTGELFF. CDR3 in DNA: TGTGCCAGCAGCTTATCCTTCGGACAGGGAAGGACCGGGGAGCTGTTTTTT. The V gene is TRBV11-2, the J gene TRBJ2-2; 8 bases are a match to TRBD1. CDR3 size: 17 residues. CDR1 SGHAT and CDR2 FQNNGV come from the germline V gene. Trimming removed 2 bases from V and 5 bases from J; junction bases left unmatched: 10.

The chain recombines TRBV11-2 with TRBJ2-1, with 7 positions matching TRBD1. The CDR3 sequence is 15 residues long. CDR1 is SGHAT, CDR2 FQNNGV, per germline. With V trimmed by 4 bases and J by 7 bases, 10 bases remained unmatched. The CDR3 nucleotides are TGTGCCAGCAGCTCCCCTAGGGGGCCCACTAATGAGCAGTTCTTC. It specifies CASSSPRGPTNEQFF.

In DNA, the CDR3 is TGTGCCAGCCAGATAGCGGGAGGCCCCTACAATGAGCAGTTCTTC. Protein product: CASQIAGGPYNEQFF. This chain links TRBV27 with TRBJ2-1, with 10 bases identical to TRBD2. The CDR3 sequence is 15 residues long. Germline V gene sequence: CDR1 MNHEY, CDR2 SMNVEV (reference sequence). With 8 bases clipped from V and 2 bases from J, the junction kept 6 bases outside the gene matches.

V usage is TRBV28 and J usage is TRBJ1-4; D ambiguous. V lost 10 bases and J 4 bases, leaving 16 bases between the germline ends. Germline V gene lookup returns CDR1 MDHEN and CDR2 SYDVKM. The CDR3 length is 14 residues. The CDR3 bases are TGTGCCACCTTAGACCCAGGCCATAATGAAAAACTGTTTTTT. This translates into CATLDPGHNEKLFF.

The chain carries TRBV28 and TRBJ2-5; no reliable D call. From germline, CDR1 is MDHEN and CDR2 SYDVKM. Trimming removed 3 bases from V and 5 bases from J, with 13 bases in between. This CDR3 spans 14 amino acids. The CDR3: CASSFNRGRETQYF. As DNA, the CDR3 is TGTGCCAGCAGTTTTAATCGAGGTCGCGAGACCCAGTACTTC.

This chain connects TRBV27 to TRBJ1-4; no definite D call. In germline, CDR1 is MNHEY, CDR2 SMNVEV (reference sequence). V was shortened by 3 bases and J by 4 bases, with 9 bases between the two germline ends. This CDR3 is 14 amino acids long. The CDR3 sequence: CASSFGLYNEKLFF. CDR3 in DNA: TGTGCCAGCAGTTTTGGGCTCTATAATGAAAAACTGTTTTTT.

In nucleotides, the CDR3 is TGTGCCTGGAGCACAGGCGGCAGCCGATGGAATCAGCCCCAGCATTTT. It codes for CAWSTGGSRWNQPQHF. This chain uses TRBV30 with TRBJ1-5, with D possibly matching TRBD1 (5 bases). V dropped 3 bases and J dropped 4 bases, with 19 bases sitting between them. Per germline, CDR1 GTSNPN and CDR2 SVGIG (reference sequence). This CDR3 spans 16 amino acids.

The V call is TRBV18, the J call TRBJ2-5; TRBD1 is a possible D gene (6 bases). Trimming took off 5 bases at V and 5 bases at J, with 9 bases between the two ends. Germline CDR1 reads KGHSH; CDR2 reads LQKENI. The CDR3 is 12 residues long. The CDR3 region is CASSRGMETQYF. CDR3 in DNA: TGTGCCAGCTCAAGGGGGATGGAGACCCAGTACTTC.

The chain combines TRBV6-6 with TRBJ2-7; a weak D match, TRBD2 (6 bases). V lost 2 bases, J lost 6 bases, and 11 bases lay in between. CDR3 length: 13 residues. CDR1 and CDR2 from the germline V gene are MNHNY and SVGAGI (reference sequence). CDR3 loop: CASSYGGSVEQYF. CDR3 in DNA: TGTGCCAGCAGTTACGGGGGGTCTGTCGAGCAGTACTTC.

The rearrangement joins TRBV7-2 to TRBJ1-2, with 8 bases identical to TRBD1. The CDR3 is 14 residues long. CDR1 SGHTA and CDR2 FQGNSA come from the germline V gene. J lost 8 bases, V lost 5 bases, and 10 bases had no gene match. The CDR3 DNA reads TGTGCCAGCAGCCGACAGGGGCCCATAGAGGGCTACACCTTC. Protein: CASSRQGPIEGYTF.

V is TRBV27 and J is TRBJ1-1; TRBD1 matches 8 bases. After removal of 3 bases from V and 4 bases from J, the junction contained 7 bases not matched to a gene. CDR1 and CDR2 (germline): MNHEY, SMNVEV (reference sequence). CDR3 length: 15 residues. Written as DNA, the CDR3 is TGTGCCAGCAGTTTGGTCAGGGGGCCGGGCACTGAAGCTTTCTTT. It codes for CASSLVRGPGTEAFF.

CDR3 sequence (DNA): TGTGCCTGGAGTGGGGCGGGGGTCGGCAATCAGCCCCAGCATTTT. Amino acids: CAWSGAGVGNQPQHF. V gene TRBV30 combines with J gene TRBJ1-5; perhaps TRBD1 as D (5 bases). Germline assignment: CDR1 GTSNPN and CDR2 SVGIG (reference sequence). CDR3 length: 15 amino acids. V was pared by 1 base and J by 2 bases, with 12 bases between.

The chain joins TRBV29-1 to TRBJ2-3; TRBD2 matches at 15 bases. Germline V gives CDR1 SQVTM, CDR2 ANQGSEA. V lost 7 bases, J lost 4 bases, and 3 bases stayed unmatched. The CDR3 consists of 14 residues. CDR3 amino acids: CSGGLAGGPDTQYF. The CDR3 nucleotides read TGCAGCGGAGGACTAGCGGGGGGGCCAGATACGCAGTATTTT.

The V gene is TRBV7-8, the J gene TRBJ2-5; 7 positions agree with TRBD1. The germline V gene encodes CDR1 SGHVS and CDR2 FQNEAQ. Trimming at V came to 2 bases and at J to 1 base, leaving 13 bases not matched to a gene. The CDR3 covers 18 residues. The CDR3 here is CASSLLTGFPEIQETQYF. The DNA for the CDR3 is TGTGCCAGCAGCTTATTGACAGGGTTCCCCGAAATCCAAGAGACCCAGTACTTC.

This rearrangement joins TRBV14 to TRBJ1-3, with D unclear. CDR3 size: 13 residues. The V gene lost 1 base and the J gene lost 4 bases, with 5 bases spanning the gap. CDR1 and CDR2 (germline): SGHDN, FVKESK. CDR3 sequence: CASSQVAGNTIYF. The CDR3 coding sequence is TGTGCCAGCAGCCAAGTGGCAGGAAACACCATATATTTT.